This note documents a single T cell receptor beta chain sequence. Its antigen is unknown. The data are from a study of shared clonotypes between healthy human individuals. Turning to the study itself: Each donor's CD8 memory used one plate, CD8 naive two, each CD4 subset three.

Points from the study as a whole: Rarefaction curves obtained for sorted subsets showed sequencing incomplete despite large depth. The authors expected sequencing depth to affect clonotype sharing among donors.

As handled by the study authors: Junction-only immunoSEQ sequences carried no quality scores, so filtering differed. The table came from immunoSEQ multiplex PCR; TCRdb's copy has only in-frame clones and leaves some out. The DNA gave D and trimming, while V, J and clone size come from that table. The table lists 2 million to 3 million clones, over 85% of them singletons, with more than 0.12% in the top ten. The specimen was naive CD4+ T cells sorted from blood. Subset in this sample: CD45RA+ positively selected. The source is a man aged 18 to 30 in good health.

CDR3 coding DNA: TGTGCCAGCAGCTTATTCACCACCGGGGAGCTGTTTTTT. It encodes CASSLFTTGELFF. V gene TRBV7-9 combines with J gene TRBJ2-2; D unresolved. Germline-derived CDR1 and CDR2 are SEHNR and FQNEAQ (reference sequence). Trimming cost V 2 bases and J 4 bases, with 5 bases left between them. The length of the CDR3 is 13 residues. Full variable domain (missing parts from reference TRBV7-9 and TRBJ2-2): DTGVSQNPRHKITKRGQNVTFRCDPISEHNRLYWYRQTLGQGPEFLTYFQNEAQLEKSRLLSDRFSAERPKGSFSTLEIQRTEQGDSAMYLCASSLFTTGELFFGEGSRLTVL.